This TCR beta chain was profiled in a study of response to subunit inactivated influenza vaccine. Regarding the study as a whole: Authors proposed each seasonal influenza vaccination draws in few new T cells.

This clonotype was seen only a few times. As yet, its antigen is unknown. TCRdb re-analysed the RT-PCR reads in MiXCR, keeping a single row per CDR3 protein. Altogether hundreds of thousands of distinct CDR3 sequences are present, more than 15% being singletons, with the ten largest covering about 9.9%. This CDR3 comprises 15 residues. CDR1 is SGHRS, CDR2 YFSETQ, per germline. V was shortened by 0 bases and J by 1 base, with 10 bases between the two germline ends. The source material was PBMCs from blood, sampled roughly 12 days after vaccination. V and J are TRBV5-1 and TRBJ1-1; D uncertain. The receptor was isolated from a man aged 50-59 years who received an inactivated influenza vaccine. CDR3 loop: CASSLEGSSNTEAFF. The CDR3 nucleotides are TGCGCCAGCAGCTTGGAAGGGAGCTCGAACACTGAAGCTTTCTTT.